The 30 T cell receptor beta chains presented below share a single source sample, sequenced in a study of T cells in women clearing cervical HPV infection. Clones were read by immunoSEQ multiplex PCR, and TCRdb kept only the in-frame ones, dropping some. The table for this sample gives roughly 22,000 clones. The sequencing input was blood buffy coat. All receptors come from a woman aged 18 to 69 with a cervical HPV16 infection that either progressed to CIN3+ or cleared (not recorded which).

The CDR3 sequence: CASTNRGDNTGELFF. The DNA read from the CDR3 is TGTGCCAGTACCAACAGGGGGGACAACACCGGGGAG. The gene calls are TRBV19 and TRBJ2-2, with 8 bases lining up with TRBD1. The read gets to within 3 residues of the CDR3 end, and the germline J gene fills in the rest. Germline assignment: CDR1 LNHDA and CDR2 SQIVND (reference sequence). With V trimmed by 7 bases and J by 2 bases, 6 bases remained unmatched. The CDR3 extends over 15 amino acids.

CDR3 region: CASSIQGSSVSEQYF. The CDR3 DNA, read in part, is TGTGCCAGCAGTATTCAGGGATCGTCGGTAAGCGAG. The chain recombines TRBV2 with TRBJ2-7, with D tentatively TRBD1 (5 bases). The sequenced fragment ends 3 residues before the CDR3 boundary, so the rest is inferred from the germline J gene. Germline values: CDR1 SNHLY, CDR2 FYNNEI. The CDR3 extends over 15 amino acids. V was pared by 5 bases and J by 6 bases, with 20 bases between.

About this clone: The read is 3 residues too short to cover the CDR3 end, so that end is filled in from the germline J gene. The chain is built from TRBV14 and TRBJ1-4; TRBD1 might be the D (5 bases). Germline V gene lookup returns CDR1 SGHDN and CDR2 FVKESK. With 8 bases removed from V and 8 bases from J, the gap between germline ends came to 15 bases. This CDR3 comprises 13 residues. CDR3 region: CASRSAGYEKLFF. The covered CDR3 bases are TGTGCCAGCCGGTCCGCAGGGTACGAAAAA.

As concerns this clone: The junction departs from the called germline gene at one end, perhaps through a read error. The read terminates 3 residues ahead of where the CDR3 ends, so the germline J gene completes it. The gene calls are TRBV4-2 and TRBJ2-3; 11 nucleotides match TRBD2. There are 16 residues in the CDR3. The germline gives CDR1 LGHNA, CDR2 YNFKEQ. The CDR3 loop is CASSQDLAGGSDTQYF. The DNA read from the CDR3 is TGCGCCAGCAGCCAAGACCTAGCGGGAGGTTCAGATACG.

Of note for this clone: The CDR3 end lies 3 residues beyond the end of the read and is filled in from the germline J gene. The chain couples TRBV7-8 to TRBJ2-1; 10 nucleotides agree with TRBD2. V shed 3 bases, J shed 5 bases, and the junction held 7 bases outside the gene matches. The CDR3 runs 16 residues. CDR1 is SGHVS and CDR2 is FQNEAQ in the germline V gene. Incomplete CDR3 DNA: TGTGCCAGCAGCTTTTCTAGCGGGAGAACCCACAATGAG. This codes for CASSFSSGRTHNE. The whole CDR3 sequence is CASSFSSGRTHNEQFF.

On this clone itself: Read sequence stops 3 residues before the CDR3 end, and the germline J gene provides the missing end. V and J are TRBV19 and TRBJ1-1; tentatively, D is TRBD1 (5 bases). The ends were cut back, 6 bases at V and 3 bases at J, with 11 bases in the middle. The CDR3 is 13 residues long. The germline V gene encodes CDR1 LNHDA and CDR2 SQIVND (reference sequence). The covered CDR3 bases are TGTGCCAGTAGCTTCAGGGTTCACACTGAA. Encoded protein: CASSFRVHTE. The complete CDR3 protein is CASSFRVHTEAFF.

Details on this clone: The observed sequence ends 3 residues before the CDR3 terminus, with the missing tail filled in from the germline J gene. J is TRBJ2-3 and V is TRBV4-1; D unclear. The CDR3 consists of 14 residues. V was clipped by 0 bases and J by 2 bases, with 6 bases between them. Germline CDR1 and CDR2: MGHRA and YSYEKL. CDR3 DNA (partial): TGCGCCAGCAGCCAAGACAGGAACACAGATACG. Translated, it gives CASSQDRNTDT. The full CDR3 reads CASSQDRNTDTQYF.

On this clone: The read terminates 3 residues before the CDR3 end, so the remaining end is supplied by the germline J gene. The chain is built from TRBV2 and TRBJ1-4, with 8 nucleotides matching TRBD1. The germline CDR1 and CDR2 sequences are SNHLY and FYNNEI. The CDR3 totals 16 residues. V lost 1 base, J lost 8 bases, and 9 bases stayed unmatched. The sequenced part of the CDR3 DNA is TGTGCCAGCAGTGAAGGACGGACAGGGATGGGAGAAAAA. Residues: CASSEGRTGMGEK. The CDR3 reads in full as CASSEGRTGMGEKLFF.

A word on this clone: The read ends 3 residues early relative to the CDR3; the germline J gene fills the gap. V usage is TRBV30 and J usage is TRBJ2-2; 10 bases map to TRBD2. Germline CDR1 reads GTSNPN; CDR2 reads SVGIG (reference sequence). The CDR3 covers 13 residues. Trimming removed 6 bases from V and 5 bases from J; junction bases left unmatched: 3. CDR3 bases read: TGTGCCTGTAGCGGGAGGCGAACCGGGGAG. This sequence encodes CACSGRRTGE. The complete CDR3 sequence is CACSGRRTGELFF.

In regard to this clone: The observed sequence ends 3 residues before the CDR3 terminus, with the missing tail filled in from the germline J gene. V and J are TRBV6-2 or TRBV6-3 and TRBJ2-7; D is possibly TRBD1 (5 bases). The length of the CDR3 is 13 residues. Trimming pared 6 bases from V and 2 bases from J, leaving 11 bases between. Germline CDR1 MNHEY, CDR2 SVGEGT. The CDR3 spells CASRPTGTYEQYF. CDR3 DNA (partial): TGTGCCAGCAGACCAACAGGAACCTACGAG.

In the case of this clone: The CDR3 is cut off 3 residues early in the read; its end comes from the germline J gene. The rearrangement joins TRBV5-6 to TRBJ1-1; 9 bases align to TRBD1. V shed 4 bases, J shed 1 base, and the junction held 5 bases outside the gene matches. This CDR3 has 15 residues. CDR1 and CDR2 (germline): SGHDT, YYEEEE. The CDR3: CASSTGGQGNTEAFF. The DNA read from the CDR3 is TGTGCCAGCAGCACCGGGGGACAGGGGAACACTGAA.

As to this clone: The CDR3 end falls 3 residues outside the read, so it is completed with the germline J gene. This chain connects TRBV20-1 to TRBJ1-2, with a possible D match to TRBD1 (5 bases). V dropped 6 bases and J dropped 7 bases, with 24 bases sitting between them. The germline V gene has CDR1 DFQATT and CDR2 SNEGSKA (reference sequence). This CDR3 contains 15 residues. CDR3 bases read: TGCAGTGCCCACCCCCGAGACAGTCACTGGGGTGGC. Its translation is CSAHPRDSHWGG. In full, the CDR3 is CSAHPRDSHWGGYTF.

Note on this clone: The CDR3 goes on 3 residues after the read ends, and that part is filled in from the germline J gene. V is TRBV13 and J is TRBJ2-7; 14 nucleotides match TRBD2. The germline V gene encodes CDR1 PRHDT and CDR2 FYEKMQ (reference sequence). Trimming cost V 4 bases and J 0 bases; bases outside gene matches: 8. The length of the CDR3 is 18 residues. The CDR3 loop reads CASSSHGTSGRNSYEQYF. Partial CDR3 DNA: TGTGCCAGCAGCTCCCACGGGACTAGCGGGAGAAACTCCTACGAG.

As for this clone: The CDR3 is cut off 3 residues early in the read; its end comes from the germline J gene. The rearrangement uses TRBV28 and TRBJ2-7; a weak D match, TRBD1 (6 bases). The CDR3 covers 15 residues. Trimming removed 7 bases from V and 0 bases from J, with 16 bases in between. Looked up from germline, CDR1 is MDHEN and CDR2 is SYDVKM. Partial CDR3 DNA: TGTGCCAGCATCAGCTCGGGACAACTCTCCTACGAG. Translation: CASISSGQLSYE. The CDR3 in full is CASISSGQLSYEQYF.

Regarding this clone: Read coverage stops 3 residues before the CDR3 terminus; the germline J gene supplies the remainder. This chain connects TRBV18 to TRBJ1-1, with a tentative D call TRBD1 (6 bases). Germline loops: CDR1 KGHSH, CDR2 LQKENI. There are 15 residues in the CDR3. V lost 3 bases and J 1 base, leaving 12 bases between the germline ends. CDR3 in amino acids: CASSPTGNRNTEAFF. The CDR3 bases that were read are TGTGCCAGCTCACCTACAGGGAATCGGAACACTGAA.

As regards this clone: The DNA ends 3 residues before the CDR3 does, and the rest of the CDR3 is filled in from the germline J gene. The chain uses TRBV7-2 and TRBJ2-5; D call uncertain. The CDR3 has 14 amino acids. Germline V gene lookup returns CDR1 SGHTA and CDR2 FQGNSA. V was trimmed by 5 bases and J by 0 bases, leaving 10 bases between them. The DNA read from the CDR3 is TGTGCCAGCAGCCCTACTTCTTACCAAGAGACC. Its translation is CASSPTSYQET. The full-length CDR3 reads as CASSPTSYQETQYF. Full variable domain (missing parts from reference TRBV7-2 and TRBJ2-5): GAGVSQSPSNKVTEKGKDVELRCDPISGHTALYWYRQSLGQGLEFLIYFQGNSAPDKSGLPSDRFSAERTGGSVSTLTIQRTQQEDSAVYLCASSPTSYQETQYFGPGTRLLVL.

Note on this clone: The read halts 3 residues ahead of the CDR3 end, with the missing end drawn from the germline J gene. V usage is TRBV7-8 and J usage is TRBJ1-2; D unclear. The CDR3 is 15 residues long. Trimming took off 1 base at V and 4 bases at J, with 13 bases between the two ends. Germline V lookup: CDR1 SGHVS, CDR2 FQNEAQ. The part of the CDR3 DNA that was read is TGTGCCAGCAGCTTAGAACTCCCGGTCGTCTATGGC. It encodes CASSLELPVVYG. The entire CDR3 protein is CASSLELPVVYGYTF.

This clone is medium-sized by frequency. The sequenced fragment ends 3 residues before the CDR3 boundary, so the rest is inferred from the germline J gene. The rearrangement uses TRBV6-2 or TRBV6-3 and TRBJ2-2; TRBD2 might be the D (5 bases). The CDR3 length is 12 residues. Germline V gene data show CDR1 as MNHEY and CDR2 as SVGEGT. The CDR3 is CASSRVAGGLFF. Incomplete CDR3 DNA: TGTGCCAGCAGCCGGGTAGCTGGAGGG.

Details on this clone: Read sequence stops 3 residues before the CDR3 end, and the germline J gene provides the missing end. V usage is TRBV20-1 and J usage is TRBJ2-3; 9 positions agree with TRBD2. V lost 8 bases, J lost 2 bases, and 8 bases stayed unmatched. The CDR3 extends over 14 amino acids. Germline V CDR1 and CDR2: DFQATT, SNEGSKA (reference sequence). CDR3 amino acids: CSRGLARFTDTQYF. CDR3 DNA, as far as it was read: TGCAGTCGTGGACTAGCGCGTTTCACAGATACG.

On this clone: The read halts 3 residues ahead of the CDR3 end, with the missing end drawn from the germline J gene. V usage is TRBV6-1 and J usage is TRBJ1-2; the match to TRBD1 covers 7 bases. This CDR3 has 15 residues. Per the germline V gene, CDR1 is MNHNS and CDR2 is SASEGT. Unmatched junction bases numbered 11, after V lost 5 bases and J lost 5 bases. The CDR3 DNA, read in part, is TGTGCCAGCAGTAAAGGCAGAGGGGGCTTTTATGGC. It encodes CASSKGRGGFYG. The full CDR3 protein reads CASSKGRGGFYGYTF.

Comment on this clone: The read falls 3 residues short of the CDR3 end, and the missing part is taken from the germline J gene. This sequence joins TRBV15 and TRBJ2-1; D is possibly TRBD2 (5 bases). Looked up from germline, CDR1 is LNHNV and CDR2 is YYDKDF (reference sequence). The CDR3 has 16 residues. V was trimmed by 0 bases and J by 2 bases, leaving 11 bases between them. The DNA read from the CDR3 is TGTGCCACCAGCAGAGATACGTTGAGGGCCTACAATGAG. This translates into CATSRDTLRAYNE. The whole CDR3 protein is CATSRDTLRAYNEQFF.

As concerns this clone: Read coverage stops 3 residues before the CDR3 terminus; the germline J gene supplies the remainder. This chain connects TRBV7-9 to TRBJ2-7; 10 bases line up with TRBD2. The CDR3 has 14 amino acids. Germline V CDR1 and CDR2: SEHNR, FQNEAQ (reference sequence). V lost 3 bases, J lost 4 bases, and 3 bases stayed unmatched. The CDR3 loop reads CASSFGLAVYEQYF. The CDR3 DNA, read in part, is TGTGCCAGCAGCTTTGGACTAGCGGTTTACGAG.

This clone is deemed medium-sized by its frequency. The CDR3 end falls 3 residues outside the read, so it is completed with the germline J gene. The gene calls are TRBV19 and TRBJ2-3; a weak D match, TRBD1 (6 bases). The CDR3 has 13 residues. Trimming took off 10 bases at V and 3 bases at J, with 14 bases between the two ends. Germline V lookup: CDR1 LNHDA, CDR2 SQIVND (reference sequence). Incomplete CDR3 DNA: TGTGCCACCGCGACAGGAGCGACAGATACG. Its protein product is CATATGATDT. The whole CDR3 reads CATATGATDTQYF.

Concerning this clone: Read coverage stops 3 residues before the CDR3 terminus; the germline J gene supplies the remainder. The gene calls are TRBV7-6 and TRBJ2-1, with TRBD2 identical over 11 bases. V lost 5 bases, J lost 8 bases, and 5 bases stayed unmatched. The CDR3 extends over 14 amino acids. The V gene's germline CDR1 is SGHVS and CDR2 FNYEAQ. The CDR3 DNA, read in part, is TGTGCCAGCAGCGTAACTAGCGGGAGCGATGAG. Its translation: CASSVTSGSDE. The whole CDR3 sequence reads CASSVTSGSDEQFF.

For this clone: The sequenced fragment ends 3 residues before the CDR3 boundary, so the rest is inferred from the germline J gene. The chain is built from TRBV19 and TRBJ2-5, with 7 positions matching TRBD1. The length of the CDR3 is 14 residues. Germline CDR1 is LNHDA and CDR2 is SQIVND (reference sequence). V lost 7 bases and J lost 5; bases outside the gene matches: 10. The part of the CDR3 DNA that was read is TGTGCCAGTACTACAGGGGTGAACGCGGAGACC. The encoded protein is CASTTGVNAET. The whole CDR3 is CASTTGVNAETQYF.

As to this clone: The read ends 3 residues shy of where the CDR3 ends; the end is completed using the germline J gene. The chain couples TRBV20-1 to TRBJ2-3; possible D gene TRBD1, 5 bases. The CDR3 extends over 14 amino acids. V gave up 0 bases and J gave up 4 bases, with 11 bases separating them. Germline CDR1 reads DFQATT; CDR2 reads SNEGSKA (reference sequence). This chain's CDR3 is CSARDHQGADTQYF. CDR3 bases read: TGCAGTGCTAGAGACCACCAGGGCGCAGATACG.

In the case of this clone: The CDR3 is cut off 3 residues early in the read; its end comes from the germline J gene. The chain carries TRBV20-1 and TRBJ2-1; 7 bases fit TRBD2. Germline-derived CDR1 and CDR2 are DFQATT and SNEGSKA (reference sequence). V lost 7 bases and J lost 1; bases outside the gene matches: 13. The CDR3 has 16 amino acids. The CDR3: CSDTPQREVSYNEQFF. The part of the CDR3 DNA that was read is TGCAGTGATACCCCTCAGCGGGAAGTATCCTACAATGAG.

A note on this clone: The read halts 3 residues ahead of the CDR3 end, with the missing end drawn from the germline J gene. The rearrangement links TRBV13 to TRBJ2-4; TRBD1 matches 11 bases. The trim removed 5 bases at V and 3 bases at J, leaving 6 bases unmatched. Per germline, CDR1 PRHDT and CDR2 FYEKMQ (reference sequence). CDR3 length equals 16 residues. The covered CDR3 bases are TGTGCCAGCAGCGGACGGGACAGGGGGGTCAAAAACATT. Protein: CASSGRDRGVKNI. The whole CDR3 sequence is CASSGRDRGVKNIQYF.

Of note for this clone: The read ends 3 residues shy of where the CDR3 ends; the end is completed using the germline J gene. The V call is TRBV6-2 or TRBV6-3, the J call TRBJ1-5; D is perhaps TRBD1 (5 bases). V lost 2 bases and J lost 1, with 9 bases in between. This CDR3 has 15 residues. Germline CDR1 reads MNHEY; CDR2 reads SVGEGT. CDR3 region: CASSYQGLSNQPQHF. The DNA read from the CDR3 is TGTGCCAGCAGTTACCAGGGTCTGAGCAATCAGCCC.

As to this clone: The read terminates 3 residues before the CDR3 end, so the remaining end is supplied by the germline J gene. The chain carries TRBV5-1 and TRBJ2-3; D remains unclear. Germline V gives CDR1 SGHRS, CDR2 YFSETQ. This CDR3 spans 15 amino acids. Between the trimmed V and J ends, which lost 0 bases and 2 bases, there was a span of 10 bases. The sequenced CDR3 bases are TGCGCCAGCAGCTTGGAAGGCCGCCCCACAGATACG. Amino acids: CASSLEGRPTDT. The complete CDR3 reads CASSLEGRPTDTQYF.